This is a list of T cell receptor beta chains from one sample in a study of cytomegalovirus exposure and HLA in healthy donors. The assay was immunoSEQ multiplex PCR, and TCRdb's table has in-frame clones only and misses some. The sample yields about 98,000 clones, roughly 84% seen once. Source material: PBMCs. The origin of the receptors is a man aged 18 to 30 in good health and CMV-seropositive. Each CDR3 is given with its conserved first and last residue. D genes are given only for firm matches. Size is omitted from some rows. Given values are once, few, many or a class for expanded clones.

V	size	D	J	CDR3	DNA
TRBV6-1	.	.	TRBJ2-7	CASSEASGQRREEQYF	TGTGCCAGCAGTGAAGCTTCGGGCCAAAGGAGGGAGGAGCAGTACTTC
TRBV19	.	.	TRBJ2-7	CASSIVGQTSSYEQYF	TGTGCCAGTAGTATAGTCGGACAGACCAGCTCCTACGAGCAGTACTTC
TRBV5-1	.	TRBD2	TRBJ2-3	CASSLATSGGATDTQYF	TGCGCCAGCAGCTTGGCAACTAGCGGGGGGGCTACAGATACGCAGTATTTT
TRBV28	.	.	TRBJ1-1	CASSFQGNTEAFF	TGTGCCAGCAGTTTTCAGGGTAACACTGAAGCTTTCTTT
TRBV7-9	.	TRBD2	TRBJ2-1	CASLNGLVSYNEQFF	TGTGCCAGCCTTAACGGACTAGTATCTTACAATGAGCAGTTCTTC
TRBV11-2	.	TRBD1	TRBJ2-7	CASSLASGTGTYEQYF	TGTGCCAGCAGCTTAGCCTCCGGGACAGGGACCTACGAGCAGTACTTC
TRBV27	once	.	TRBJ1-4	CASSPPGYTNEKLFF	TGTGCCAGCAGTCCCCCAGGGTATACTAATGAAAAACTGTTTTTT
TRBV13	.	.	TRBJ1-3	CASSLTPGERNTIYF	TGTGCCAGCAGCCTAACTCCGGGGGAGCGAAACACCATATATTTT
TRBV9	.	TRBD2	TRBJ2-3	CASSVSGEWPDTQYF	TGTGCCAGCAGCGTCAGCGGGGAGTGGCCAGATACGCAGTATTTT
TRBV7-2	.	.	TRBJ2-5	CASSLGGVIEETQYF	TGTGCCAGCAGCTTGGGAGGAGTAATCGAGGAGACCCAGTACTTC
TRBV4-3	few	.	TRBJ2-3	CASSQQGTLDTQYF	TGCGCCAGCAGCCAACAAGGGACATTAGATACGCAGTATTTT
TRBV7-2	.	TRBD2	TRBJ2-7	CASSPGGYTYEQYF	TGTGCCAGCAGCCCGGGGGGGTACACCTACGAGCAGTACTTC
TRBV4-2	.	.	TRBJ2-7	CASSQASGYEQYF	TGTGCCAGCAGCCAAGCTAGTGGGTACGAGCAGTACTTC
TRBV7-2	few	TRBD2	TRBJ2-5	CASSSERGRAETQYF	TGTGCCAGCAGCTCGGAGCGGGGGCGTGCAGAGACCCAGTACTTC
TRBV9	.	TRBD1	TRBJ2-2	CASSPGTVYLNTGELFF	TGTGCCAGCAGCCCCGGGACAGTGTATCTGAACACCGGGGAGCTGTTTTTT
TRBV4-3	.	.	TRBJ1-4	CASSQGSSGGTGEKLFF	TGCGCCAGCAGCCAAGGATCTAGCGGGGGCACTGGGGAAAAACTGTTTTTT
TRBV19	.	.	TRBJ2-7	CASARQIIPTYEQYF	TGTGCCAGTGCCAGACAGATCATACCAACCTACGAGCAGTACTTC
TRBV19	.	.	TRBJ2-7	CASRAVGAGVSYEQYF	TGTGCCAGTAGGGCTGTTGGGGCAGGGGTGTCCTACGAGCAGTACTTC
TRBV7-9	once	.	TRBJ2-1	CASKVGAGLNNEQFF	TGTGCCAGCAAGGTAGGGGCGGGGCTAAACAATGAGCAGTTCTTC
TRBV4-1	.	.	TRBJ2-1	CASSQVGVYNEQFF	TGCGCCAGCAGCCAAGTCGGGGTGTACAATGAGCAGTTCTTC
TRBV7-2	.	.	TRBJ2-7	CASSLGGDLYEQYF	TGTGCCAGCAGCTTAGGGGGGGACTTATACGAGCAGTACTTC
TRBV6-5	.	.	TRBJ2-7	CASSYSMSGLSYEQYF	TGTGCCAGCAGTTACTCGATGAGCGGCCTATCCTACGAGCAGTACTTC
TRBV6-5	.	TRBD2	TRBJ2-7	CASRPLAGGTYEQYF	TGTGCCAGCAGACCCCTAGCGGGGGGGACCTACGAGCAGTACTTC
TRBV11-2	.	TRBD2	TRBJ2-2	CASSSLAGNTGELFF	TGTGCCAGCAGCTCACTAGCGGGAAACACCGGGGAGCTGTTTTTT
TRBV6-6	.	TRBD2	TRBJ2-1	CASTGTSGVSYNEQFF	TGTGCCAGCACCGGGACTAGCGGGGTCTCCTACAATGAGCAGTTCTTC
TRBV10-3	.	TRBD2	TRBJ2-3	CAISKRGLAASTDTQYF	TGTGCCATCAGTAAAAGGGGACTAGCGGCAAGCACAGATACGCAGTATTTT
TRBV20-1	.	.	TRBJ1-1	CSASAGSEAFF	TGCAGTGCTAGCGCCGGGTCTGAAGCTTTCTTT
TRBV6-5	.	.	TRBJ1-1	CASSYLTEAFF	TGTGCCAGCAGTTACCTCACTGAAGCTTTCTTT
TRBV5-1	.	TRBD2	TRBJ2-1	CASSPRNVAGYEQFF	TGCGCCAGCAGCCCCCGGAATGTAGCGGGATATGAGCAGTTCTTC